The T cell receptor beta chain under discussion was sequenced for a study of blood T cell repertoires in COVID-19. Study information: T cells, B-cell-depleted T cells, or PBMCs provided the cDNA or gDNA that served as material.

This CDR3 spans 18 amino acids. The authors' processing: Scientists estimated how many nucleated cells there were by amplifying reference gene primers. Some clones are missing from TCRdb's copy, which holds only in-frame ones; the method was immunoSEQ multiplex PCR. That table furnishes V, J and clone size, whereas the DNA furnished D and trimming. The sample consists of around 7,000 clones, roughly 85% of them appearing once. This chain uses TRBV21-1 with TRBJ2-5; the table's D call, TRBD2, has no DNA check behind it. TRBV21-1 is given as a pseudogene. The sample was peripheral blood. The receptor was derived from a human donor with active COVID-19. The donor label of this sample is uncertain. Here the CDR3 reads CASNKSLIAGESQETQYF. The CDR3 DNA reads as TGTGCCAGCAACAAATCATTGATAGCGGGAGAGAGCCAAGAGACCCAGTACTTC.